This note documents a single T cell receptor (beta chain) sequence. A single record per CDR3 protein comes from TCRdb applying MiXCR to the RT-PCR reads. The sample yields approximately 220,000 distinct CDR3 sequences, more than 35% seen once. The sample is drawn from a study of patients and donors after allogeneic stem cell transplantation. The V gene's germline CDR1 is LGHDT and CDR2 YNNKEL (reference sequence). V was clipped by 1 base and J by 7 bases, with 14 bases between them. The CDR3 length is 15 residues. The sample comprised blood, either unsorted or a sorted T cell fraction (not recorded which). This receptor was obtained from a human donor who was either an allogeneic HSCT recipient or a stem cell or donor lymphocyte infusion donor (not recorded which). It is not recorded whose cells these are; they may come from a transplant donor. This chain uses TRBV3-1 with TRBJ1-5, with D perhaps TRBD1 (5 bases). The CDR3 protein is CASSQGAGWEQPQHF. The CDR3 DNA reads TGTGCCAGCAGCCAAGGGGCAGGGTGGGAGCAGCCCCAGCATTTT.